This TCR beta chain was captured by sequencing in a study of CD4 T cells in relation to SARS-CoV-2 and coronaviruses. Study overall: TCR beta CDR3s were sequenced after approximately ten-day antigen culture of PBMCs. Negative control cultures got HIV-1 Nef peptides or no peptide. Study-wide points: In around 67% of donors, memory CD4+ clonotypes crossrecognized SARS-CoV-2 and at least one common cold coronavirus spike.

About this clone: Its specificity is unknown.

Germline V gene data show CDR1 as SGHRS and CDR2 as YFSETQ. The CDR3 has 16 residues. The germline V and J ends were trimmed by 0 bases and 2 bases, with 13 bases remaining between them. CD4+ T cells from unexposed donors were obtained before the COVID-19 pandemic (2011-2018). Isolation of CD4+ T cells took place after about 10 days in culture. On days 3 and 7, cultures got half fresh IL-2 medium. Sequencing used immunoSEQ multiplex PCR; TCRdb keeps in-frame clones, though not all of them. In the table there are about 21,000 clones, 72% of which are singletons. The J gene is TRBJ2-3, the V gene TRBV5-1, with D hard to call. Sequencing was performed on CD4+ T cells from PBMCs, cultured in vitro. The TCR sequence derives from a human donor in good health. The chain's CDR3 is CASSLGALRYTDTQYF. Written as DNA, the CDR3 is TGCGCCAGCAGCTTGGGTGCCCTCCGATACACAGATACGCAGTATTTT.